This T cell receptor (beta chain) appears in the sequencing data of a study of control samples from healthy donors and cancer patients. The CDR3 has 11 amino acids. Assay: immunoSEQ multiplex PCR; the TCRdb copy retains only in-frame clones and omits some. The table has some 95,000 clones, around three quarters seen once. The chain uses TRBV21-1 and TRBJ1-4. TRBV21-1 represents a pseudogene. The sample taken for sequencing was blood. The clonotype originates from a young woman in good health. This chain's CDR3 is CASSKSRGEFF. CDR3 DNA sequence: TGTGCCAGCAGCAAATCCCGAGGGGAGTTTTTT.